Listed below are T cell receptor beta chains from one sample, sequenced in a study of T cells in Graves' hyperthyroidism and ophthalmopathy. TCRdb fed the multiplex PCR reads into MiXCR, producing one record per CDR3 protein. The profile shows roughly 250,000 distinct CDR3 sequences, roughly 17% of them singletons. Sequenced material: blood. Receptors were obtained from a woman aged 18-29 years with Graves' ophthalmopathy. Each CDR3 is given with its conserved first and last residue. Fields, in order: V gene, clone size, J gene, D gene, CDR3 DNA, CDR3 protein. D genes are given only for firm matches. Part of the rows lack a size; the others show once, few, many or a class for expanded clones.

TRBV28	.	TRBJ2-2	.	TGTGCCAGCAGTCACCGAACCACCGGGGAGCTGTTTTTT	CASSHRTTGELFF
TRBV2	many	TRBJ1-1	.	TGTGCCAGCAGTGATCCGATGATGAACACTGAAGCTTTCTTT	CASSDPMMNTEAFF
TRBV6-1	.	TRBJ1-6	.	TGTGCCAGCACGAGACAGATTCATTCACCCCTCCACTTT	CASTRQIHSPLHF
TRBV4-3	.	TRBJ1-3	.	TGCGCCAGCAGCCACGGGATTTCGGGAGGAAACACCATATATTTT	CASSHGISGGNTIYF
TRBV5-1	.	TRBJ2-5	.	TGCGCCAGCAAGGAATTCGGGTATTTGGAGACCCAGTACTTC	CASKEFGYLETQYF
TRBV6-2/TRBV6-3	many	TRBJ1-1	.	TGTGCCAGCAGAAATGGACAGATGAACACTGAAGCTTTCTTT	CASRNGQMNTEAFF
TRBV7-2	once	TRBJ1-5	.	TGTGCCAGCGGCCCCGCAGCAGGGGATGGGCCCCAGCATTTT	CASGPAAGDGPQHF
TRBV28	few	TRBJ1-2	.	TGTGCCAGCAGTTTACAGAACTATGGCTACACCTTC	CASSLQNYGYTF
TRBV7-9	many	TRBJ2-7	TRBD1	TGTGCCAGCAGCCCCGACAGGGGCTACGAGCAGTACTTC	CASSPDRGYEQYF
TRBV30	many	TRBJ1-5	.	TGTGCCTGGAGTAGCGGGAATCAGCCCCAGCATTTT	CAWSSGNQPQHF
TRBV5-6	many	TRBJ1-3	TRBD1	TGTGCCAGCAACCACCGGGACAGGGGAAACACCATATATTTT	CASNHRDRGNTIYF
TRBV5-1	.	TRBJ2-3	TRBD1	TGCGCCAGCAGCTCTATGACAGGGATCACAGATACGCAGTATTTT	CASSSMTGITDTQYF
TRBV10-3	many	TRBJ2-1	.	TGTGCCATCAGACCCGCTAGCAGCCACAACTACAATGAGCAGTTCTTC	CAIRPASSHNYNEQFF
TRBV28	many	TRBJ1-5	.	TGTGCCAGCAGTGACTATCAGCCCCAGCATTTT	CASSDYQPQHF
TRBV20-1	many	TRBJ2-7	.	TGCAGTGCTTCCCCTCCAGGGACGTACGAGCAGTACTTC	CSASPPGTYEQYF
TRBV20-1	many	TRBJ2-5	.	TGCAGTGCTAGAGATACCAGAGACCAAGAGACCCAGTACTTC	CSARDTRDQETQYF
TRBV27	many	TRBJ2-7	TRBD1	TGTGCCAGCAGCTCTGACAGGGCCCTCGAGCAGTACTTC	CASSSDRALEQYF
TRBV24-1	few	TRBJ2-3	.	TGTGCCACCAGTGCCTTACAGCGGGATACGCAGTATTTT	CATSALQRDTQYF
TRBV2	.	TRBJ2-7	TRBD2	TGTGCCAGCAGCGCCTCTAGCGGAGCTTACTACGAGCAGTACTTC	CASSASSGAYYEQYF
TRBV20-1	many	TRBJ2-5	.	TGCAGTGCTAGAGTTGTAGCGCACCAAGAGACCCAGTACTTC	CSARVVAHQETQYF
TRBV6-5	many	TRBJ1-6	.	TGTGCCAGCAGTTACCGGTCCCCCCAAGGGACCCTCCACTTT	CASSYRSPQGTLHF
TRBV27	many	TRBJ1-5	.	TGTGCCAGCAGCCTGGACAGTCTTTTACAGCCCCAGCATTTT	CASSLDSLLQPQHF
TRBV12-3/TRBV12-4	many	TRBJ1-1	TRBD1	TGTGCCAGCAGTTTATTCAGGACAGGGGGCACTGAAGCTTTCTTT	CASSLFRTGGTEAFF
TRBV27	.	TRBJ1-1	TRBD1	TGTGCCAGCAGTGGATCGGGACAGATGAACACTGAAGCTTTCTTT	CASSGSGQMNTEAFF
TRBV10-3	few	TRBJ2-1	.	TGTGCCGTCAGGGGTCTCAAGGATGAGCAGTTCTTC	CAVRGLKDEQFF
TRBV12-3/TRBV12-4	once	TRBJ2-1	TRBD2	TGTGCCAGCACCGCAAGCGGGAGTCCCAATGAGCAGTTCTTC	CASTASGSPNEQFF